The present T cell receptor beta chain was sequenced within a study of blood T cell repertoires in COVID-19. CDR1 and CDR2 from the germline V gene are MNHEY and SVGAGI. The CDR3 is made up of 15 amino acids. V was pared by 8 bases and J by 4 bases, with 21 bases between. The data were produced by immunoSEQ multiplex PCR, yet TCRdb's version contains in-frame clones alone and is incomplete. The sample includes 150,000 to 200,000 clones, around nine tenths of them seen just once. The source of this sequence is a woman aged 70-85 years with COVID-19, enrolled during active disease. Sequencing input: peripheral blood. The chain is built from TRBV6-5 and TRBJ2-7, with D possibly matching TRBD1 (5 bases). CDR3 region: CASSRLDKSLYEQYF. Here the CDR3 DNA reads TGTGCCAGCTCGAGGCTGGACAAGTCCCTATACGAGCAGTACTTC.